This TCR beta chain stems from a study of blood T cell repertoires in COVID-19. Background on the study: The United States, Italy and Spain were the sources of the acute and convalescent COVID-19 samples.

The assay was immunoSEQ multiplex PCR, and TCRdb's table has in-frame clones only and misses some. Of 250,000 or so clones listed, about 82% are singletons. This clonotype originated in a woman in her forties or fifties who had recovered from COVID-19. The sequencing sample was made of PBMCs or T cells enriched from blood (not recorded which).

CDR3 coding DNA: TGTGCCAGCAGCGTAGGTGGACTAAACACCGGGGAGCTGTTTTTT. Protein product: CASSVGGLNTGELFF. This chain links TRBV9 with TRBJ2-2; possible D gene TRBD2, 6 bases. Trimming shortened V by 0 bases and J by 2 bases, and 8 bases separated the two germline ends. CDR1 SGDLS and CDR2 YYNGEE come from the germline V gene. CDR3 length equals 15 residues.